Described below is a single T cell receptor (beta chain) sequence and its context. Its antigen is unknown. The V gene's germline CDR1 is SQVTM and CDR2 ANQGSEA. V was trimmed by 3 bases and J by 5 bases, leaving 7 bases between them. This CDR3 has 12 residues. This sample was included in a study of T cell responses to AZD1222 COVID-19 vaccine. Study outcomes and limitations: Just a handful of people given AZD1222 tested seropositive at baseline. Spike-spanning, vaccine-associated CD4 TCRs were dominant at 160-218 and 743-854.

Here immunoSEQ multiplex PCR was the method, and the copy in TCRdb shows in-frame clones only, minus some. Of about 150,000 clones in the sample, 90% were seen once. This TCR was sampled from an adult in good health. The sequenced sample was peripheral blood, obtained on day 0 of AZD1222 vaccination. The chain couples TRBV29-1 to TRBJ2-2; D remains ambiguous. CDR3 residues: CSVDFETGELFF. DNA for the CDR3: TGCAGCGTTGACTTCGAAACCGGGGAGCTGTTTTTT.